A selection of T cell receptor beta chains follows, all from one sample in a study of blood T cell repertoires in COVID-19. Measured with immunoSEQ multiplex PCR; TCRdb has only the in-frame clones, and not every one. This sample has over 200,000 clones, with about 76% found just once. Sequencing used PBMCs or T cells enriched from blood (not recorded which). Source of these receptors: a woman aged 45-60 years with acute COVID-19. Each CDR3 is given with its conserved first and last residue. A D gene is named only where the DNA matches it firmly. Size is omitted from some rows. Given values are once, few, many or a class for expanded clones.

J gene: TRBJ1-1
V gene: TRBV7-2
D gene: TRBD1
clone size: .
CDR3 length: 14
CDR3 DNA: TGTGCCAGCAGCTTAGCGCCAACAGGGGGGTTGTCTTTCTTT
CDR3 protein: CASSLAPTGGLSFF

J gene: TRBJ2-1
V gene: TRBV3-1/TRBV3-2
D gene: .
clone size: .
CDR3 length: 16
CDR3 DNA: TGTGCCAGCAGCCAAGAAACCCGGGACTCATCTCATGAGCAGTTCTTC
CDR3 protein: CASSQETRDSSHEQFF

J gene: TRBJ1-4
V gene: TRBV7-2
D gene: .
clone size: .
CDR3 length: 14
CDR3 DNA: TGTGCCAGCAGCTTACTCAGGGGAGATGAAAAACTGTTTTTT
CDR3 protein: CASSLLRGDEKLFF

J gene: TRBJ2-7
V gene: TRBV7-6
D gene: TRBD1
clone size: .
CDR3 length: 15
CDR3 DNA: TGTGCCAGCAGCCCCCGGACAGGGGGCCCCTACGAGCAGTACTTC
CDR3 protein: CASSPRTGGPYEQYF

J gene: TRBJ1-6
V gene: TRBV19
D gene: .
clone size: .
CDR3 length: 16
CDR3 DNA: TGTGCCAGTAGTATAGGTCGGCAGGGCGTCCGTTCACCCCTCCACTTT
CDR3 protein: CASSIGRQGVRSPLHF

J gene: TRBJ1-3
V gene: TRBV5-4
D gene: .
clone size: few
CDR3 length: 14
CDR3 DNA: TGTGCCAGCAGCAATGGACAGTGGGGAAACACCATATATTTT
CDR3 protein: CASSNGQWGNTIYF

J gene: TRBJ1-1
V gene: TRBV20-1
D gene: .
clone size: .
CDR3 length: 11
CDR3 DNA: TGCAGTGCCAAACACGACACTGAAGCTTTCTTT
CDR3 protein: CSAKHDTEAFF

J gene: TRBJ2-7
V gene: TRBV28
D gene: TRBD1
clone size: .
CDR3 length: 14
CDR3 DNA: TGTGCCAGCAGGACCGGGACAGACTTCTACGAGCAGTACTTC
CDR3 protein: CASRTGTDFYEQYF

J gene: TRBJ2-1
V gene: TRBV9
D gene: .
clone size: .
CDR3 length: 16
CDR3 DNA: TGTGCCAGCAGCCATCAAGCCGGGACTTTTTACAATGAGCAGTTCTTC
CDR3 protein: CASSHQAGTFYNEQFF

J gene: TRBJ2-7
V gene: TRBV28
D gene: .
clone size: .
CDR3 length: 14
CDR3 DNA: TGTGCCAGCAGTAATCCGGGACTCCAATACGAGCAGTACTTC
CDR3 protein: CASSNPGLQYEQYF

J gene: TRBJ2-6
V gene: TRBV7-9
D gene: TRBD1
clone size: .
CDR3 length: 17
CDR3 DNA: TGTGCCAGCAGCTTGGGACAGGGGAACTCTGGGGCCAACGTCCTGACTTTC
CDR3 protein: CASSLGQGNSGANVLTF

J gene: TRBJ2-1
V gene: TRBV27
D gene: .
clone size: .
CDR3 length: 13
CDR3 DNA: TGTGCCAGCAGTTTAACGGGGGTGGATGAGCAGTTCTTC
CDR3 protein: CASSLTGVDEQFF

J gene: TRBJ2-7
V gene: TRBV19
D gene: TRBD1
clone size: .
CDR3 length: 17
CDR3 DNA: TGTGCCAGTATGCAAAGTACCGGGACAGGGGGCGTCTACGAGCAGTACTTC
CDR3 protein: CASMQSTGTGGVYEQYF

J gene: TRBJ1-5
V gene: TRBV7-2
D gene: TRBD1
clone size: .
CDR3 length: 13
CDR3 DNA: TGTGCCAGCAGCCCGGACAGGATACAGCCCCAGCATTTT
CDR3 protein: CASSPDRIQPQHF

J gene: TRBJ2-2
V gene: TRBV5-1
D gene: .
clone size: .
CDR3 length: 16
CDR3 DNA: TGCGCCAGCAGCCTTTCGGCAGCGGTAAACACCGGGGAGCTGTTTTTT
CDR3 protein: CASSLSAAVNTGELFF

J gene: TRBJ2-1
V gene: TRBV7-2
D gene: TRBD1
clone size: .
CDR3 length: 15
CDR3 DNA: TGTGCCAGCAGCTTAAGACAGGGGTACTACAATGAGCAGTTCTTC
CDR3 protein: CASSLRQGYYNEQFF

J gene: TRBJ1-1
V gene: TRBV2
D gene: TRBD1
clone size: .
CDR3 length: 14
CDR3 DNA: TGTGCCAGCAGTGGGAACAGGGGAGCCACTGAAGCTTTCTTT
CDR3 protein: CASSGNRGATEAFF

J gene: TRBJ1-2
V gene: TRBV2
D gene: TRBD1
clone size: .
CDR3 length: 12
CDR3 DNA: TGTGCCAGCAGCCCTACAGGGGATGGCTACACCTTC
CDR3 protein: CASSPTGDGYTF

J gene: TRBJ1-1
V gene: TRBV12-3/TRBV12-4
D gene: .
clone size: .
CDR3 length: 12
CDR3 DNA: TGTGCCAGCAGCTTTCGAGGGACTGAAGCTTTCTTT
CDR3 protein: CASSFRGTEAFF

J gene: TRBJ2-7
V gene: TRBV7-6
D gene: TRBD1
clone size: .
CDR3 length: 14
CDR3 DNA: TGTGCCAGCAGCTTCGGACAGGGAGGATACGAGCAGTACTTC
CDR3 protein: CASSFGQGGYEQYF

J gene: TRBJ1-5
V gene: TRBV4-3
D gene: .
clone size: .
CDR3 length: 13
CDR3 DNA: TGCGCCAGCAGCCAAGAGCCCAGTCAGCCCCAGCATTTT
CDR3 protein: CASSQEPSQPQHF

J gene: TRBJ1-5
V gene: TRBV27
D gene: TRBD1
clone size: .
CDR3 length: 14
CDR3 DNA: TGTGCCAGCAGGCCACAGGGGGCAGGTCAGCCCCAGCATTTT
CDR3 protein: CASRPQGAGQPQHF

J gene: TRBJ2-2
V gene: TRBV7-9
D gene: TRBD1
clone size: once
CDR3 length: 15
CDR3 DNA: TGTGCCAGCAGCTTTGGACAGGGGGCTTCCGGGGAGCTGTTTTTT
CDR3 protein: CASSFGQGASGELFF

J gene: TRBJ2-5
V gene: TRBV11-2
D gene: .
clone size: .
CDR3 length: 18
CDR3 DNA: TGTGCCAGCAGCCCGCCCAGGTGGGCTGGGACATGGGAGGGGACCCAGTACTTC
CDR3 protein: CASSPPRWAGTWEGTQYF

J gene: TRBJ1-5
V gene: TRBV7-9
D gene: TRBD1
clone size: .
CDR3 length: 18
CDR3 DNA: TGTGCCAGCAGCTCCGGGACAGGGGGCACGTTAGACAATCAGCCCCAGCATTTT
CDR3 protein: CASSSGTGGTLDNQPQHF

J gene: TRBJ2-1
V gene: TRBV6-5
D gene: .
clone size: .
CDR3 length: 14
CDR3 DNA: TGTGCCAGCAGTCGGGACAACAATGGCAATGAGCAGTTCTTC
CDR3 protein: CASSRDNNGNEQFF

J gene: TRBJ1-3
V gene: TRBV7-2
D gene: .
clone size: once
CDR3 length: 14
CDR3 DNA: TGTGCCAGCAGCTTCGGGGTTGCCGGAAACACCATATATTTT
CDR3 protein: CASSFGVAGNTIYF

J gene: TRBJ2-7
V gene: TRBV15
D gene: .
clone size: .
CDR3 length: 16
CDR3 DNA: TGTGCCACCAGCAGAGATGAGGTGGGGGACTTATACGAGCAGTACTTC
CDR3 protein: CATSRDEVGDLYEQYF

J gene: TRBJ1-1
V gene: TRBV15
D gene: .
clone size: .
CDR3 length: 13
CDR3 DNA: TGTGCCACCAGCAGCTTAGAGTCTGCTGAAGCTTTCTTT
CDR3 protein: CATSSLESAEAFF

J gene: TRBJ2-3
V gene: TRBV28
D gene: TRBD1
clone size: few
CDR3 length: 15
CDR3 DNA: TGTGCCAGCAGCTCGACAGGGGGTCTCACAGATACGCAGTATTTT
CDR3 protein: CASSSTGGLTDTQYF

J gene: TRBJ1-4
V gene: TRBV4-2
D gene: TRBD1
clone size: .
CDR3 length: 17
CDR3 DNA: TGTGCCAGCAGCCCCGGGACAGGGGGCACATTATATGAAAAACTGTTTTTT
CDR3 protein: CASSPGTGGTLYEKLFF

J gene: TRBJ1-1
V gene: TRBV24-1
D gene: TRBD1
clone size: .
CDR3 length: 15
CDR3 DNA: TGTGCCACCAGTGATTTCAACAGGGGGAAGGTTGAAGCTTTCTTT
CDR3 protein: CATSDFNRGKVEAFF

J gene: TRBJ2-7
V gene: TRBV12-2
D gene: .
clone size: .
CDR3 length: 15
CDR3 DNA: TGTGCAAGTCGCTTTAGGACTAGCGGAAAGTACGAGCAGTACTTC
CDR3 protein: CASRFRTSGKYEQYF

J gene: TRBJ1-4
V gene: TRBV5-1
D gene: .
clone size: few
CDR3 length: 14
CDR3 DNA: TGCGCCAGCAGCTTTACAGCAACTAATGAAAAACTGTTTTTT
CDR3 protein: CASSFTATNEKLFF

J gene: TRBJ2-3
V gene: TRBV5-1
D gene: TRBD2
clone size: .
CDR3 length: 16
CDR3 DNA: TGCGCCAGCAGCACGGTAGCGGGAGGGCTACCATCCAGGCAGTATTTT
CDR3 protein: CASSTVAGGLPSRQYF

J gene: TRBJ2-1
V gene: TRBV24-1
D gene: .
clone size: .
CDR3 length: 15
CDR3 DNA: TGTGCCACCAGTGACAATACCGGCAGGGTACATGAGCAGTTCTTC
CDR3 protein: CATSDNTGRVHEQFF

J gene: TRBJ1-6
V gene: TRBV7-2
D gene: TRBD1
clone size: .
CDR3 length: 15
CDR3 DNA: TGTGCCAGCAGCCTAAACAGGGGGAATAATTCACCCCTCCACTTT
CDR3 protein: CASSLNRGNNSPLHF

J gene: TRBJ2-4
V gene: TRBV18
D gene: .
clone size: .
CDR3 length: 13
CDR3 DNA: TGTGCCAGCCGAGAGGTGGCCAAAAACATTCAGTACTTC
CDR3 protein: CASREVAKNIQYF

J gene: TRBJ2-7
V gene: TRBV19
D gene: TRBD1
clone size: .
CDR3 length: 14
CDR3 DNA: TGTGCCAGTAGTATCCGACAGGGGGGGTACGAGCAGTACTTC
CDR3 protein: CASSIRQGGYEQYF

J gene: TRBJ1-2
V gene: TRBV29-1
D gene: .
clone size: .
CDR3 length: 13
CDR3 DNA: TGCAGCGTAGTAGGTCAGGGCAACTATGGCTACACCTTC
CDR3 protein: CSVVGQGNYGYTF

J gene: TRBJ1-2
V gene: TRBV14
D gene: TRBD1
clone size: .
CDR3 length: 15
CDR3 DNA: TGTGCCAGCAGCCTCAGGGGACAGGCCCACTATGGCTACACCTTC
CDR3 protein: CASSLRGQAHYGYTF

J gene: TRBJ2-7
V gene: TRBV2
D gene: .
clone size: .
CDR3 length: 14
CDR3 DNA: TGTGCCAGCAGAGACCCCACCGCGGTCTACGAGCAGTACTTC
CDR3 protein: CASRDPTAVYEQYF

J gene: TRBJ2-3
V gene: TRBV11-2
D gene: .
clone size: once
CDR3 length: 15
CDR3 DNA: TGTGCCAGCAGCTTCAACAGGGCGAGCACAGATACGCAGTATTTT
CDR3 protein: CASSFNRASTDTQYF

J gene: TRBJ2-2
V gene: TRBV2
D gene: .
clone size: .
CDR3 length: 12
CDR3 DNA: TGTGCCAGCAGCCCTGAGCCCGGGGAGCTGTTTTTT
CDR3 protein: CASSPEPGELFF

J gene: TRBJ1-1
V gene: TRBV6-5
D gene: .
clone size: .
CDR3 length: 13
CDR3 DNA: TGTGCCAGCAGTAGACAAGAGAACACTGAAGCTTTCTTT
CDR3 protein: CASSRQENTEAFF

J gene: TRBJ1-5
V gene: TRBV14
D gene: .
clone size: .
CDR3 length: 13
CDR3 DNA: TGTGCCAGCAGCCAAGCACAGGGTGTAACCCAGCATTTT
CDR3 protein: CASSQAQGVTQHF

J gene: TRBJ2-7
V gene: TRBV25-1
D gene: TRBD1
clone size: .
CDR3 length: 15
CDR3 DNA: TGTGCCAGCAGTGAGGGGACAGGGTTAGCGCGAGAGCAGTACTTC
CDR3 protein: CASSEGTGLAREQYF

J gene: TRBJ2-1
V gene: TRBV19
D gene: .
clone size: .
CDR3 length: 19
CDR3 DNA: TGTGCCAGTACCCCCCGGGTTATGGGAGGAGGACTACGGGCCCTGGAGCAGTTCTTC
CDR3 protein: CASTPRVMGGGLRALEQFF